This TCR beta chain was recovered during a study of blood T cell repertoires in COVID-19. Authors' data handling: Amplifying reference gene primers gave estimates of nucleated cell counts. This table comes from immunoSEQ multiplex PCR, and its TCRdb copy is limited to in-frame clones, with some not included. For V, J and clone size, that table is used; D and trimming come from the DNA. Counted here are roughly 190,000 clones, 65% to 90% occurring once; the ten biggest clones make up about 5%. CDR3 length: 13 amino acids. Deletions cut 0 bases from V and 9 bases from J, with 9 bases between. The germline CDR1 and CDR2 sequences are LGHNA and YSLEER.

Sequencing was performed on PBMCs or T cells enriched from blood (not recorded which). The chain recombines TRBV4-3 with TRBJ2-1, with no clear D. This receptor was identified in a woman aged 55-70 years with acute COVID-19. Written as DNA, the CDR3 is TGCGCCAGCAGCCAAGAATCCGGTGGTGAGCAGTTCTTC. Encoded protein: CASSQESGGEQFF.